This paragraph reports one TCR beta chain. The sample carries other DNA sequences with the same CDR3. This entry is derived from a study of blood T cell repertoires in COVID-19. In germline, CDR1 is MDHEN, CDR2 SYDVKM. Trimming took off 3 bases at V and 4 bases at J, with 4 bases between the two ends. The CDR3 is 11 amino acids. The assay was immunoSEQ multiplex PCR, and TCRdb's table has in-frame clones only and misses some. This sample has about 88,000 clones, with about 92% found just once. Sequencing input: peripheral blood. The sequence derives from a man between 18 and 35 years old with COVID-19, enrolled during active disease. This chain connects TRBV28 to TRBJ2-7; no clear D. This CDR3 reads CASSFRYEQYF. For the CDR3, the DNA is TGTGCCAGCAGTTTTCGGTACGAGCAGTACTTC.